The 27 T cell receptor beta chains below come from one sample, sequenced in a study of identical twins. TCRdb called the 5' RACE reads again in MiXCR, with one record for every CDR3 protein. The table lists 700,000 to 950,000 distinct CDR3 sequences, over 9% of them singletons. This sample also appeared in a second study, on yellow fever vaccine responses in identical twins.

The sequenced sample was PBMCs. These receptors all stem from a woman under 30 in good health.

The CDR3 bases are TGCAGTGCTAGACAAAATCTCGGGGGGCAGGGGTACGAGCAGTACGTC. This codes for CSARQNLGGQGYEQYV. The gene calls are TRBV20-1 and TRBJ2-7; possible D gene TRBD2, 7 bases. The V end lost 2 bases, the J end lost 4 bases, and 21 bases lay between the germline ends. This CDR3 is 16 amino acids long. The germline V gene has CDR1 DFQATT and CDR2 SNEGSKA (reference sequence).

This clonotype was recorded at least ten times. The chain links TRBV5-1 to TRBJ2-1; D is unclear. Trimming removed 2 bases at V and 5 bases at J, with 8 bases between. The CDR3 runs to 13 residues. CDR1 SGHRS and CDR2 YFSETQ come from the germline V gene. CDR3 DNA: TGCGCCAGCAGCTTTTCTCTCGACAATGAGCAGTTCTTC. Translation: CASSFSLDNEQFF.

The chain couples TRBV29-1 to TRBJ1-5, with unresolved D. The CDR3 spans 13 residues. V lost 0 bases to trimming and J lost 0 bases, with 3 bases between them. The V gene's germline CDR1 is SQVTM and CDR2 ANQGSEA. In nucleotides, the CDR3 is TGCAGCGTTGAAGAGGATAGCAATCAGCCCCAGCATTTT. Translating gives CSVEEDSNQPQHF.

This clonotype was recorded a few times. This sequence joins TRBV20-1 and TRBJ1-2; a possible D gene is TRBD1 (5 bases). The CDR3 runs 12 residues. V lost 0 bases and J 6 bases, leaving 8 bases between the germline ends. The V gene's germline CDR1 is DFQATT and CDR2 SNEGSKA (reference sequence). The DNA of the CDR3 is TGCAGTGCTAGAGAGGGGCAGCATGGCTACACCTTC. It yields the protein CSAREGQHGYTF.

The J gene is TRBJ1-1, the V gene TRBV28; D possibly corresponds to TRBD1 (6 bases). Per the germline V gene, CDR1 is MDHEN and CDR2 is SYDVKM. CDR3 length: 15 amino acids. V lost 6 bases and J lost 5, with 19 bases in between. CDR3 in amino acids: CASRDQPIGGTEAFF. The DNA for the CDR3 is TGTGCCAGCAGGGACCAACCGATAGGGGGGACTGAAGCTTTCTTT.

This clonotype came up a few times. The chain combines TRBV28 with TRBJ2-5, with D possibly matching TRBD1 (6 bases). The germline V and J ends were trimmed by 7 bases and 5 bases, with 17 bases remaining between them. The CDR3 is made up of 14 amino acids. Germline-derived CDR1 and CDR2 are MDHEN and SYDVKM. The CDR3, as DNA: TGTGCCAGCAAGGAGACAGGCGTGAGGGAGACCCAGTACTTC. This gives the protein CASKETGVRETQYF.

This clonotype was detected only a few times. The chain recombines TRBV2 with TRBJ2-1; 9 nucleotides align to TRBD2. CDR3 length: 14 amino acids. V trimming: 7 bases; J trimming: 7 bases; junction bases outside the gene matches: 8. Germline-derived CDR1 and CDR2 are SNHLY and FYNNEI. The CDR3 DNA sequence: TGTGCCAGCAACCGAGCGGGGGGATTTAATGAGCAGTTCTTC. Translation: CASNRAGGFNEQFF. The complete variable domain, with remaining parts taken from reference TRBV2 and TRBJ2-1, reads EPEVTQTPSHQVTQMGQEVILRCVPISNHLYFYWYRQILGQKVEFLVSFYNNEISEKSEIFDDQFSVERPDGSNFTLKIRSTKLEDSAMYFCASNRAGGFNEQFFGPGTRLTVL.

This clonotype was counted a few times. The rearrangement joins TRBV19 to TRBJ1-5; D gene unclear. Trimming left V 5 bases short and J 5 bases short, with 7 bases between. CDR1 is LNHDA and CDR2 is SQIVND in the germline V gene (reference sequence). This CDR3 region has 12 residues. The CDR3 bases are TGTGCCAGTAGTCCTCAGTATCAGCCCCAGCATTTT. As protein: CASSPQYQPQHF.

This clonotype was counted many times. The CDR3 coding sequence is TGTGCCAGCAGTTACTCGTGGGACAGGCCTAATGAGCAGTTCTTC. It translates to CASSYSWDRPNEQFF. The rearrangement uses TRBV6-5 and TRBJ2-1, with 8 bases fitting TRBD1. CDR3 length: 15 amino acids. V lost 0 bases, J lost 7 bases, and 5 bases stayed unmatched. Germline loops: CDR1 MNHEY, CDR2 SVGAGI.

The chain joins TRBV20-1 to TRBJ2-1; 10 bases map to TRBD2. J gave up 5 bases and V 5 bases, and 6 bases lay outside the gene matches. This CDR3 region has 14 residues. Germline V gene sequence: CDR1 DFQATT, CDR2 SNEGSKA (reference sequence). CDR3 DNA: TGCAGTGCTTTTCTAGCGGGGGTACACAATGAGCAGTTCTTC. This sequence encodes CSAFLAGVHNEQFF.

Only a few counts were recorded for this clonotype. This chain links TRBV13 with TRBJ1-2; no firm D call. Trimming shortened V by 1 base and J by 7 bases, and 10 bases separated the two germline ends. The V gene's germline CDR1 is PRHDT and CDR2 FYEKMQ (reference sequence). The CDR3 covers 13 residues. CDR3 bases: TGTGCCAGCAGCTTAGATTCTACTGGTGGCTACACCTTC. This translates into CASSLDSTGGYTF.

This clonotype was found many times. The chain joins TRBV29-1 to TRBJ1-2, with D unclear. This CDR3 has 11 residues. V shed 4 bases and J shed 2 bases, with 5 bases lying between them. CDR1 and CDR2 from the germline V gene are SQVTM and ANQGSEA. The CDR3 region is CSVGENYGYTF. CDR3 nucleotide sequence: TGCAGCGTTGGGGAGAACTATGGCTACACCTTC.

V is TRBV7-8 and J is TRBJ2-1, with TRBD2 as a possible D gene (5 bases). V shed 1 base and J shed 0 bases, with 10 bases lying between them. The V gene's germline CDR1 is SGHVS and CDR2 FQNEAQ. This CDR3 contains 16 residues. As DNA, the CDR3 is TGTGCCAGCAGCTTAGTTACGGGGATCTCCTACAATGAGCAGTTCTTC. It codes for CASSLVTGISYNEQFF.

This clonotype was observed many times. J is TRBJ2-1 and V is TRBV20-1; 9 bases match TRBD2. The V gene end was trimmed by 4 bases and the J gene end by 6 bases; junction bases not matched to a gene: 13. CDR3 length: 16 residues. The V gene's germline CDR1 is DFQATT and CDR2 SNEGSKA (reference sequence). Here the CDR3 reads CSAISIKLAGINEQFF. For the CDR3, the DNA is TGCAGTGCTATCAGTATCAAACTAGCGGGTATCAATGAGCAGTTCTTC.

The sample holds many counts of this clonotype. This chain's CDR3 is CASRTSGTYEQYF. DNA for the CDR3: TGTGCCAGCCGGACTAGCGGGACCTACGAGCAGTACTTC. V is TRBV12-3 or TRBV12-4 and J is TRBJ2-7; 12 bases are shared with TRBD2. V shed 8 bases, J shed 2 bases, and the junction held 1 base outside the gene matches. This CDR3 spans 13 amino acids.

Only a few counts were recorded for this clonotype. The V gene is TRBV12-1, the J gene TRBJ1-5; the D call TRBD1 from the table was never checked on the DNA. TRBV12-1 has pseudogene status. CDR3 length: 15 amino acids. CDR3 sequence: CASSFRTGVGQPQHF. CDR3 DNA: TGTGCCAGCAGCTTTCGGACGGGGGTGGGCCAGCCCCAGCATTTT.

In its sample, this clonotype was seen many times. The chain is built from TRBV29-1 and TRBJ2-2; D uncertain. The CDR3 runs to 14 residues. V lost 4 bases, J lost 2 bases, and 11 bases lay in between. From germline, CDR1 is SQVTM and CDR2 ANQGSEA. CDR3 bases: TGCAGCGTTGTACGCGGTACCAACACCGGGGAGCTGTTTTTT. Its protein is CSVVRGTNTGELFF.

This clonotype showed up just a few times. CDR3 in DNA: TGTGCCAGCATGATGAGGTCTGGTACTGAAGCTTTCTTT. Its translation: CASMMRSGTEAFF. This chain uses TRBV27 with TRBJ1-1; D is unresolved. This CDR3 comprises 13 residues. The germline V gene has CDR1 MNHEY and CDR2 SMNVEV (reference sequence). Deletions cut 7 bases from V and 5 bases from J, with 14 bases between.

The CDR3 sequence: CASSRMTATEAFF. CDR3 nucleotides: TGTGCCAGCAGCCGTATGACTGCGACTGAAGCTTTCTTT. This chain joins TRBV6-1 and TRBJ1-1; no clear D. V lost 6 bases and J 5 bases, leaving 13 bases between the germline ends. Germline loops: CDR1 MNHNS, CDR2 SASEGT. The CDR3 runs 13 residues.

V is TRBV28 and J is TRBJ2-1; unclear D gene. The CDR3 spans 13 residues. Trimming left V 3 bases short and J 4 bases short, with 7 bases between. The germline gives CDR1 MDHEN, CDR2 SYDVKM. CDR3 sequence: CASSFGIYNEQFF. CDR3 DNA sequence: TGTGCCAGCAGTTTTGGCATTTACAATGAGCAGTTCTTC.

This clonotype was recorded a few times. The chain is built from TRBV14 and TRBJ2-1; D is uncertain. Germline V gene lookup returns CDR1 SGHDN and CDR2 FVKESK. The V end was cut by 0 bases, the J end by 2 bases, with 14 bases between. The length of the CDR3 is 17 residues. Here the CDR3 DNA reads TGTGCCAGCAGCCAAGATTGGACGCAAAGCGCCTACAATGAGCAGTTCTTC. Translation gives CASSQDWTQSAYNEQFF.

This clonotype was detected only a few times. The CDR3 DNA sequence: TGTGCCAGCAGCTCCTCAGGGGGAAGATCACCCCTCCACTTT. Translation gives CASSSSGGRSPLHF. The chain combines TRBV7-2 with TRBJ1-6; 7 nucleotides line up with TRBD1. Germline V gene sequence: CDR1 SGHTA, CDR2 FQGNSA. The V segment lost 4 bases and the J segment 10 bases; nucleotides outside the gene matches: 7. The CDR3 length is 14 residues.

This clonotype was counted a few times. This chain links TRBV9 with TRBJ2-1; D is possibly TRBD2 (5 bases). V lost 3 bases and J lost 4, with 14 bases in between. This CDR3 has 15 amino acids. Per the germline V gene, CDR1 is SGDLS and CDR2 is YYNGEE. The CDR3 DNA reads as TGTGCCAGCAGCGCCGTGGGAACGGGGTACAATGAGCAGTTCTTC. Its protein product is CASSAVGTGYNEQFF.

This clonotype was found a few times. This chain links TRBV29-1 with TRBJ1-1, with 9 bases fitting TRBD1. The CDR3 is 12 residues long. The V gene's germline CDR1 is SQVTM and CDR2 ANQGSEA. Losses at the gene ends were 6 bases for V and 4 bases for J; bases not matched to a gene: 3. CDR3 nucleotide sequence: TGCAGCGTATTGACAGGGGGCACTGAAGCTTTCTTT. This encodes CSVLTGGTEAFF.

The chain links TRBV6-4 to TRBJ1-6; D is ambiguous. Germline values: CDR1 MRHNA, CDR2 SNTAGT. The CDR3 totals 14 residues. V shed 3 bases and J shed 6 bases, with 9 bases lying between them. Here the CDR3 reads CASSEDFGNSPLHF. The CDR3 DNA follows: TGTGCCAGCAGTGAAGATTTCGGTAATTCACCCCTCCACTTT.

The rearrangement links TRBV12-3 or TRBV12-4 to TRBJ1-1; D gene ambiguous. CDR3 length: 11 amino acids. Trimming shortened V by 5 bases and J by 7 bases, and 8 bases separated the two germline ends. CDR3 coding DNA: TGTGCCAGCAGTGCACGAGTTGAAGCTTTCTTT. This gives the protein CASSARVEAFF.

This clonotype has more than one count but fewer than ten. The chain employs TRBV5-6 and TRBJ2-3; D not certain. CDR3 length equals 14 residues. Germline CDR1 and CDR2: SGHDT and YYEEEE. V lost 0 bases to trimming and J lost 2 bases, with 7 bases between them. DNA for the CDR3: TGTGCCAGCAGCTTGGTGGCCTACACAGATACGCAGTATTTT. This translates into CASSLVAYTDTQYF.